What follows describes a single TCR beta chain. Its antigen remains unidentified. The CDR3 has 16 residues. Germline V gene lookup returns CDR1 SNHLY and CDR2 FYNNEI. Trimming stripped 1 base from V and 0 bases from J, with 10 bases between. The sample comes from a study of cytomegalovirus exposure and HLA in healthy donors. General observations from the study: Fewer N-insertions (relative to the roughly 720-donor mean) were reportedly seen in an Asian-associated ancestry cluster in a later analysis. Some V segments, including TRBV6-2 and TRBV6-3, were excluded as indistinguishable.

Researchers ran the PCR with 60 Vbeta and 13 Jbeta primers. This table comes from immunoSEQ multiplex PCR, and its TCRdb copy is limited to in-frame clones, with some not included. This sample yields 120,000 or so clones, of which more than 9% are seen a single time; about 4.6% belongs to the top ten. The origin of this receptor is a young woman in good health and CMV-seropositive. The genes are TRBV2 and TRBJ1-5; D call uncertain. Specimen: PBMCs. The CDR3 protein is CASSEGRAVSNQPQHF. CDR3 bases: TGTGCCAGCAGTGAAGGGCGGGCAGTTAGCAATCAGCCCCAGCATTTT.